This paragraph covers one T cell receptor beta chain sequence. This clonotype has ten or more counts. Its antigen is not yet known. No much larger clone exists at a distance of one base, and base qualities are not known. The data originate from a study of identical twins (dated by TCRdb to 2016 to 2018). About the study as a whole: To test whether fetal clonotypes persist, this study deep-sequenced TCR alpha and beta repertoires from monozygotic twins, from unrelated adults of various ages, and from cord blood. Replicate twin experiments were performed at different times using different library preparation protocols to rule out contamination. The paper's findings and limits, for the study overall: The excess sharing between twins in beta out-of-frame sequences was weaker because fewer shared sequences reduced the signal-to-noise ratio. Zero-insertion analyses could be partly confounded by invariant T cells such as MAIT and iNKT, although diverse VJ usage argued against such confounding for most clonotypes. Conclusions relied on cross-sectional statistical analysis, since the same donors could not be followed over many years. Out-of-frame TCR alpha sharing in monozygotic twins was systematically underestimated by recombination models, whereas sharing between unrelated individuals was in agreement with the recombination models. Abundant cord blood beta clonotypes had fewer insertions, young adult naive repertoires showed a similar but weaker trend, and memory repertoires showed no such trend. Compared with coincidental sharing between unrelated individuals, out-of-frame TCR alpha sequences shared between twins showed an excess of sequences with low generation probability.

Only healthy Caucasian donors were included. Miltenyi CD45RO+ enrichment and human naive T-cell isolation kits were used to isolate memory (CD45RO+) and naive T cells from PBMC. The method was 5' RACE. Sequenced using an Illumina HiSeq 2000. Template switching added a universal primer binding site, and the final cDNA carried a unique molecular identifier that allowed TCR cDNA molecules to be counted accurately. First-strand cDNA for TCR alpha and beta chains was synthesized from specific primers in the conserved constant-segment region. To control for contamination, every cDNA library carried two barcodes: a SMART-Mk sample barcode plus Illumina barcodes. TruSeq adapter sequences and Illumina sample barcodes were added in two successive PCR steps. TCR alpha and beta cDNA libraries were sequenced on the Illumina HiSeq platform with custom primers. As for the original processing: MiGEC processed the raw reads to extract unique molecular identifiers, while MiXCR was used to determine the CDR3 positions. For each individual, recombination models were inferred using an EM algorithm with the repgenHMM and IGoR tools. The tcR package in R was used for shared clonotype analysis, with sharing normalized by the product of cloneset sizes. To study raw recombination without the effects of thymic and clonal selection, out-of-frame nonproductive sequences were analyzed. In TCRdb, the public reads were trimmed at Q25 with fastp and aligned with MiXCR, with productive beta chains retained. Entries that share a CDR3 protein sequence are merged under the most common genes and DNA. The V and J calls follow TCRdb's processing rather than the paper's. The sample contains about 240,000 distinct CDR3 sequences, 10% of them found a single time. The top ten hold more than 8% of the sample.

The TCR sequence derives from a man over 45 in good health. Sequencing input: memory T cells sorted from blood. Reading the label with the study, this specimen's cell subset or site is: CD45RO+ enriched T cells.

This receptor has the CDR3 CASSVRQGDNNEQYF. The DNA sequence is given as TGTGCCAGCAGCGTCCGACAGGGTGACAACAACGAGCAGTACTTC. The rearrangement combines TRBV7-2 with TRBJ2-7; 7 of the junction bases match TRBD1. The CDR3 measures 15 amino acids from cysteine to phenylalanine. The kept DNA is CDR3 alone, 45 bases in frame from the first base. In the germline V gene, CDR1 corresponds to SGHTA and CDR2 to FQGNSA. V is cut back by 5 bases and J by 5 bases, with 12 bases in the junction unmatched.